The next 17 T cell receptor beta chains were all read from a single sample in a study of T cell responses to AZD1222 COVID-19 vaccine. Method: immunoSEQ multiplex PCR; TCRdb's copy keeps in-frame clones and lacks some. The table lists some 170,000 clones, approximately 88% of them singletons. The source material was peripheral blood, sampled 28 days after the second AZD1222 dose. The receptors stem from an adult who received the AZD1222 COVID-19 vaccine.

V usage is TRBV4-1 and J usage is TRBJ1-6; D not certain. The germline V and J ends were trimmed by 2 bases and 7 bases, with 15 bases remaining between them. There are 16 residues in the CDR3. Germline V CDR1 and CDR2: MGHRA, YSYEKL. CDR3 in DNA: TGCGCCAGCAGCCAAACAACCCGTGGGCGCAATTCACCCCTCCACTTT. Translated, it gives CASSQTTRGRNSPLHF.

The chain couples TRBV5-5 to TRBJ1-1; TRBD1 agrees at 7 bases. The germline V gene encodes CDR1 SGHKS and CDR2 YYEKEE (reference sequence). The CDR3 consists of 13 residues. The ends lost 4 bases at V and 5 bases at J; junction bases unmatched: 5. CDR3 coding DNA: TGTGCCAGCAGCCCTACAGGGGTAACTGAAGCTTTCTTT. Protein sequence: CASSPTGVTEAFF.

The rearrangement uses TRBV14 and TRBJ1-4; D gene unclear. The length of the CDR3 is 13 residues. Trimming removed 4 bases at V and 7 bases at J, with 10 bases between. CDR1 is SGHDN, CDR2 FVKESK, per germline. The CDR3 DNA sequence: TGTGCCAGCAGCCTTCTGGAGGGTGAAAAACTGTTTTTT. It translates to CASSLLEGEKLFF. The full variable domain, its missing parts supplied by reference TRBV14 and TRBJ1-4, is EAGVTQFPSHSVIEKGQTVTLRCDPISGHDNLYWYRRVMGKEIKFLLHFVKESKQDESGMPNNRFLAERTGGTYSTLKVQPAELEDSGVYFCASSLLEGEKLFFGSGTQLSVL.

The chain employs TRBV9 and TRBJ1-2, with 9 nucleotides matching TRBD1. There are 16 residues in the CDR3. The germline CDR1 and CDR2 sequences are SGDLS and YYNGEE. After removal of 1 base from V and 7 bases from J, the junction contained 11 bases not matched to a gene. CDR3 bases: TGTGCCAGCAGCGTATCCCGGGACAGGGCTTCGGGTGGCTACACCTTC. It encodes CASSVSRDRASGGYTF.

This clone was seen ten or more times. The V gene is TRBV3-1 (or the pseudogene TRBV3-2), the J gene TRBJ1-1; D unclear. Trimming cost V 4 bases and J 1 base, with 4 bases left between them. There are 12 residues in the CDR3. The V gene's germline CDR1 is LGHDT and CDR2 YNNKEL (reference sequence). The CDR3 region is CASSRPNTEAFF. The CDR3 nucleotides read TGTGCCAGCAGCCGCCCGAACACTGAAGCTTTCTTT.

The CDR3 loop is CSVEENRVRSYNSPLHF. The DNA for the CDR3 is TGCAGCGTTGAAGAAAACAGGGTGCGCTCCTATAATTCACCCCTCCACTTT. The rearrangement links TRBV29-1 to TRBJ1-6; tentative D call: TRBD1 (6 bases). The V end lost 0 bases, the J end lost 0 bases, and 12 bases lay between the germline ends. This CDR3 region has 17 residues. The germline V gene has CDR1 SQVTM and CDR2 ANQGSEA.

In nucleotides, the CDR3 is TGTGCCAGCAGTCTCCGAGGGGAGGCCACCATATATTTT. As protein: CASSLRGEATIYF. The chain has TRBV6-6 and TRBJ1-3; D is possibly TRBD1 (5 bases). Germline V gene data show CDR1 as MNHNY and CDR2 as SVGAGI (reference sequence). V lost 5 bases, J lost 9 bases, and 14 bases lay in between. The CDR3 extends over 13 amino acids.

This clone has at least ten counts. V gene TRBV2 combines with J gene TRBJ1-1, with no clear D. V lost 6 bases to trimming and J lost 0 bases, with 5 bases between them. Germline loops: CDR1 SNHLY, CDR2 FYNNEI. CDR3 size: 12 residues. The DNA of the CDR3 is TGTGCCAGCAGGACCGTGAACACTGAAGCTTTCTTT. Residues: CASRTVNTEAFF.

The rearrangement joins TRBV3-1 (or the pseudogene TRBV3-2) to TRBJ1-2; D is ambiguous. The V gene's germline CDR1 is LGHDT and CDR2 YNNKEL (reference sequence). V dropped 5 bases and J dropped 6 bases, with 13 bases sitting between them. The CDR3 is made up of 13 amino acids. The DNA for the CDR3 is TGTGCCAGCAGCAGGGAGTGGGAAAATGGCTACACCTTC. Protein: CASSREWENGYTF.

The chain uses TRBV6-2 or TRBV6-3 and TRBJ1-5; D possibly corresponds to TRBD1 (5 bases). CDR3 length equals 14 residues. V lost 5 bases and J lost 7, with 15 bases in between. Germline CDR1 is MNHEY and CDR2 is SVGEGT. Here the CDR3 DNA reads TGTGCCAGCAGTCAGACGACAGTGGGCCAGCCCCAGCATTTT. The encoded protein is CASSQTTVGQPQHF.

The V call is TRBV6-1, the J call TRBJ2-7; TRBD1 matches at 8 bases. The CDR3 length is 16 residues. CDR1 MNHNS and CDR2 SASEGT come from the germline V gene. Trimming cost V 2 bases and J 2 bases; bases outside gene matches: 8. CDR3 sequence: CASSEPDRGSPYEQYF. In DNA form, the CDR3 reads TGTGCCAGCAGTGAACCCGACAGGGGATCTCCCTACGAGCAGTACTTC.

The rearrangement uses TRBV6-5 and TRBJ1-6; no reliable D call. The V gene's germline CDR1 is MNHEY and CDR2 SVGAGI. V was pared by 8 bases and J by 3 bases, with 14 bases between. This CDR3 region has 15 residues. Here the CDR3 DNA reads TGTGCCAGCCACGAACGTGGGGTCTATAATTCACCCCTCCACTTT. As protein: CASHERGVYNSPLHF.

This clone was detected only once. The V gene is TRBV5-1, the J gene TRBJ1-1, with 7 positions matching TRBD1. The CDR3 contains 14 residues. Germline lookup yields CDR1 SGHRS and CDR2 YFSETQ. Germline trimming cut 4 bases from V and 2 bases from J; bases unmatched to any gene: 5. The CDR3 DNA reads TGCGCCAGCAGCCAATGGACAGGCAACACTGAAGCTTTCTTT. Protein product: CASSQWTGNTEAFF.

The chain has TRBV27 and TRBJ2-1; 9 bases fit TRBD2. CDR1 MNHEY and CDR2 SMNVEV come from the germline V gene (reference sequence). J lost 4 bases, V lost 2 bases, and 6 bases had no gene match. The CDR3 loop spans 16 amino acids. The CDR3 region has the DNA TGTGCCAGCAGTTTACTGGCCAGCGGGGGGTACAATGAGCAGTTCTTC. Translating it yields CASSLLASGGYNEQFF.

The chain recombines TRBV5-1 with TRBJ1-2, with unresolved D. The CDR3 consists of 15 residues. Germline loops: CDR1 SGHRS, CDR2 YFSETQ. V was trimmed by 0 bases and J by 4 bases, leaving 13 bases between them. The CDR3 sequence: CASSLDLQKLYGYTF. CDR3 bases: TGCGCCAGCAGCTTGGATCTACAGAAACTCTATGGCTACACCTTC.

The chain uses TRBV7-8 and TRBJ1-5, with D possibly TRBD1 on 5 matching bases. The CDR3 covers 16 residues. Germline loops: CDR1 SGHVS, CDR2 FQNEAQ. V was pared by 4 bases and J by 2 bases, with 15 bases between. DNA of the CDR3: TGTGCCAGCAGCTCCGGGGGAATTGGGGGCAATCAGCCCCAGCATTTT. Amino acids: CASSSGGIGGNQPQHF.

The chain uses TRBV3-1 (or the pseudogene TRBV3-2) and TRBJ1-6; a possible D gene is TRBD1 (5 bases). Germline V gene sequence: CDR1 LGHDT, CDR2 YNNKEL (reference sequence). V was cut by 4 bases and J by 0 bases, with 16 bases left in between. The CDR3 consists of 18 residues. CDR3 amino acids: CASSRTPKGSSYNSPLHF. DNA of the CDR3: TGTGCCAGCAGCCGAACCCCGAAGGGGAGCTCCTATAATTCACCCCTCCACTTT.